This T cell receptor beta chain was recorded in a study of breast tumors, draining lymph nodes, adjacent tissues. Study-level points and caveats: Compared with lymph nodes, tumors were less diverse; compared with nontumor tissue, more.

From the multiplex PCR reads, TCRdb called clonotypes with MiXCR, one entry per CDR3 protein. The sample lists about 22,000 distinct CDR3 sequences; about 54% were seen once. Comments on this clonotype: Its antigen is as yet unknown.

Looked up from germline, CDR1 is DFQATT and CDR2 is SNEGSKA (reference sequence). V lost 1 base and J lost 5; bases outside the gene matches: 6. The CDR3 runs to 15 residues. The gene calls are TRBV20-1 and TRBJ2-2, with 8 bases identical to TRBD2. This sequence originates from a female donor with breast cancer. Some clones in this sample may be carry-over from other donors' samples. The sample was breast tumor tissue. The CDR3 protein is CSARGLLAETGELFF. The CDR3 nucleotides read TGCAGTGCTAGAGGACTACTAGCGGAGACCGGGGAGCTGTTTTTT.